This entry lists 9 T cell receptor beta chains sequenced from one sample in a study of cytotoxic CD8 clonotypes in ibrutinib-treated CLL. Sequencing was performed with immunoSEQ multiplex PCR; in TCRdb, only in-frame clones are kept and a portion is missing. The repertoire consists of roughly 180,000 clones, with around 72% occurring once and the leading ten covering 10% to 15%. The material sequenced was PBMCs, taken after 24 months of ibrutinib treatment. The origin of the receptors is a human donor with chronic lymphocytic leukemia.

The genes are TRBV5-4 and TRBJ2-1; 7 bases line up with TRBD2. The CDR3 covers 16 residues. After removal of 4 bases from V and 8 bases from J, the junction contained 15 bases not matched to a gene. CDR1 and CDR2 (germline): SGHNT, YYREEE (reference sequence). This chain's CDR3 is CASSKPGLGSKYEQFF. The CDR3 nucleotides are TGTGCCAGCAGCAAACCCGGACTAGGCTCTAAATATGAGCAGTTCTTC.

This chain joins TRBV20-1 and TRBJ2-5, with D unresolved. This CDR3 is built from 11 residues. Germline V lookup: CDR1 DFQATT, CDR2 SNEGSKA (reference sequence). V lost 5 bases to trimming and J lost 4 bases, with 8 bases between them. CDR3 nucleotide sequence: TGCAGTGCTCGGATATCAGAGACCCAGTACTTC. Residues: CSARISETQYF.

The rearrangement links TRBV5-1 to TRBJ2-3; 10 bases are a match to TRBD2. Germline CDR1 reads SGHRS; CDR2 reads YFSETQ. This CDR3 is 16 amino acids long. V lost 0 bases and J lost 3; bases outside the gene matches: 4. DNA for the CDR3: TGCGCCAGCAGCTTGGTAGCTAGCGGGAGAACAGATACGCAGTATTTT. As protein: CASSLVASGRTDTQYF.

With regard to this clone: Other nucleotide sequences in the sample specify the same CDR3. The chain recombines TRBV5-1 with TRBJ2-7; the D is unclear. The V gene's germline CDR1 is SGHRS and CDR2 YFSETQ. This CDR3 comprises 12 residues. The germline V and J ends were trimmed by 0 bases and 0 bases, with 1 base remaining between them. In DNA, the CDR3 is TGCGCCAGCAGCTTGGTCTCCTACGAGCAGTACTTC. It codes for CASSLVSYEQYF.

This clone has only a few counts. The chain combines TRBV28 with TRBJ1-2; no clear D gene. This CDR3 is 10 amino acids long. Trimming removed 10 bases at V and 4 bases at J, with 7 bases between. Germline V gene lookup returns CDR1 MDHEN and CDR2 SYDVKM. CDR3 region: CATWGYGYTF. DNA of the CDR3: TGTGCCACGTGGGGCTATGGCTACACCTTC.

V usage is TRBV6-5 and J usage is TRBJ1-5, with D unclear. CDR1 and CDR2 from the germline V gene are MNHEY and SVGAGI. CDR3 length: 12 amino acids. Trimming pared 2 bases from V and 2 bases from J, leaving 1 base between. The CDR3 spells CASSYGNQPQHF. The DNA of the CDR3 is TGTGCCAGCAGTTACGGCAATCAGCCCCAGCATTTT.

DNA for the CDR3: TGTGCCATCAGTGACCCTAGCGGGAGGGCCGGCACCGGGGAGCTGTTTTTT. Translating it yields CAISDPSGRAGTGELFF. The rearrangement uses TRBV10-3 and TRBJ2-2, with TRBD2 matching 12 bases. Germline CDR1 is ENHRY and CDR2 is SYGVKD. V trimming: 3 bases; J trimming: 4 bases; junction bases outside the gene matches: 6. The CDR3 covers 17 residues.

In DNA form, the CDR3 reads TGCGCCAGCAGCTTGTCGTCAGGGAGGGACTACGAGCAGTACTTC. Amino acid sequence: CASSLSSGRDYEQYF. The chain carries TRBV5-1 and TRBJ2-7; 7 bases fit TRBD2. CDR3 length equals 15 residues. Germline values: CDR1 SGHRS, CDR2 YFSETQ. The trim removed 1 base at V and 3 bases at J, leaving 7 bases unmatched.

This clone was seen only a few times. J is TRBJ1-3 and V is TRBV6-1; 7 nucleotides match TRBD1. The germline V gene has CDR1 MNHNS and CDR2 SASEGT. The CDR3 has 16 residues. V lost 2 bases to trimming and J lost 3 bases; unmatched junction nucleotides: 7. The CDR3: CASSEFTGAVGNTIYF. CDR3 nucleotide sequence: TGTGCCAGCAGTGAATTTACAGGGGCGGTTGGAAACACCATATATTTT.